The 23 T cell receptor beta chains below all came from one sample that was sequenced in a study of T-cell memory formation after mild COVID-19. In TCRdb, the 5' RACE reads were re-called with MiXCR into one record per CDR3 protein. This repertoire shows around 400,000 distinct CDR3 sequences, less than 25% found once; its top ten account for about 8.7%. Sequenced material: PBMCs or a T cell subset sorted from them (not recorded which). The receptors originated from an adult woman who had mild COVID-19 (a few samples of this study predate the infection). Cell type and time point are not known.

The sample holds a few counts of this clonotype. This chain joins TRBV6-1 and TRBJ2-3; 11 nucleotides line up with TRBD2. The CDR3 length is 16 residues. Unmatched junction bases numbered 5, after V lost 2 bases and J lost 4 bases. Germline V CDR1 and CDR2: MNHNS, SASEGT. CDR3 amino acids: CASSETSGGMSDTQYF. CDR3 coding DNA: TGTGCCAGCAGTGAAACTAGCGGGGGTATGTCAGATACGCAGTATTTT.

There are a few counts of this clonotype. The V and J genes are TRBV6-5 and TRBJ1-2, with no clear D. Trimming removed 0 bases at V and 0 bases at J, with 8 bases between. Germline V CDR1 and CDR2: MNHEY, SVGAGI. The CDR3 contains 15 residues. CDR3 sequence: CASSYSRGANYGYTF. The CDR3 region has the DNA TGTGCCAGCAGTTACTCGCGTGGAGCTAACTATGGCTACACCTTC.

This clonotype was counted between two and nine times. The chain combines TRBV18 with TRBJ1-1, with a weak D call TRBD1 (5 bases). V was shortened by 3 bases and J by 2 bases, with 19 bases between the two germline ends. This CDR3 comprises 17 residues. The germline V gene encodes CDR1 KGHSH and CDR2 LQKENI. The CDR3 is CASSPVVTNRLNTEAFF. The DNA of the CDR3 is TGTGCCAGCTCACCGGTGGTTACGAACAGGCTCAACACTGAAGCTTTCTTT.

The chain has TRBV30 and TRBJ1-5; no definite D call. CDR3 length: 13 residues. Trimming stripped 3 bases from V and 6 bases from J, with 12 bases between. CDR1 is GTSNPN and CDR2 is SVGIG in the germline V gene (reference sequence). CDR3: CAWSQGSFQPQHF. The CDR3 nucleotides are TGTGCCTGGAGCCAAGGAAGCTTTCAGCCCCAGCATTTT.

CDR3 coding DNA: TGTGCCAGCAGATACACTACAGGGAATTCACCCCTCCACTTT. This codes for CASRYTTGNSPLHF. The genes are TRBV6-2 or TRBV6-3 and TRBJ1-6, with D tentatively TRBD1 (6 bases). CDR3 length: 14 amino acids. Between the trimmed V and J ends, which lost 6 bases and 7 bases, there was a span of 13 bases. CDR1 and CDR2 from the germline V gene are MNHEY and SVGEGT.

This clonotype was found a few times. The rearrangement links TRBV29-1 to TRBJ2-1; TRBD1 matches 7 bases. The CDR3 contains 13 residues. The trim removed 7 bases at V and 2 bases at J, leaving 5 bases unmatched. CDR1 is SQVTM, CDR2 ANQGSEA, per germline. In DNA form, the CDR3 reads TGCAGCGGCGAGGGGGCCACCTACAATGAGCAGTTCTTC. Encoded protein: CSGEGATYNEQFF.

This clonotype was seen a few times. This chain links TRBV5-4 with TRBJ2-1, with no clear D. Germline CDR1 and CDR2: SGHNT and YYREEE (reference sequence). The CDR3 length is 15 residues. V dropped 1 base and J dropped 0 bases, with 8 bases sitting between them. The CDR3 loop reads CASSLMVGSYNEQFF. The CDR3 DNA sequence: TGTGCCAGCAGCTTGATGGTGGGCTCCTACAATGAGCAGTTCTTC.

V gene TRBV4-1 combines with J gene TRBJ2-3; D may be TRBD1 (5 bases). V lost 8 bases and J 6 bases, leaving 15 bases between the germline ends. CDR1 and CDR2 (germline): MGHRA, YSYEKL. The CDR3 consists of 13 residues. The CDR3 reads CASGNRMLDTQYF. The DNA of the CDR3 is TGCGCCAGCGGGAACAGGATGTTGGATACGCAGTATTTT.

The rearrangement links TRBV10-1 to TRBJ2-7, with unresolved D. The CDR3 runs to 17 residues. V was clipped by 7 bases and J by 0 bases, with 22 bases between them. Germline-derived CDR1 and CDR2 are WNHNN and SYGVQD (reference sequence). CDR3 region: CASTYEALRSYSYEQYF. DNA for the CDR3: TGCGCCAGCACATACGAGGCTCTTAGGTCCTACTCCTACGAGCAGTACTTC.

This clonotype was counted a few times. This sequence joins TRBV6-6 and TRBJ2-5; tentatively, D is TRBD2 (6 bases). Trimming stripped 0 bases from V and 4 bases from J, with 15 bases between. This CDR3 has 16 amino acids. Germline CDR1 is MNHNY and CDR2 is SVGAGI (reference sequence). CDR3 sequence: CASSYSRDSRGETQYF. The CDR3 coding sequence is TGTGCCAGCAGTTACTCTAGGGACTCTCGGGGAGAGACCCAGTACTTC.

The chain recombines TRBV7-2 with TRBJ1-5; 8 positions agree with TRBD1. CDR3 length: 17 residues. Trimming took 0 bases from V and 5 from J; bases not matched to a gene: 9. Germline-derived CDR1 and CDR2 are SGHTA and FQGNSA. The CDR3 reads CASSLAGGGQGYQPQHF. The CDR3 nucleotides are TGTGCCAGCAGCTTAGCAGGGGGCGGACAGGGCTATCAGCCCCAGCATTTT.

The rearrangement links TRBV5-1 to TRBJ2-7, with D perhaps matching TRBD1 (6 bases). The CDR3 has 12 amino acids. CDR1 and CDR2 (germline): SGHRS, YFSETQ. V was pared by 7 bases and J by 5 bases, with 13 bases between. CDR3 sequence: CASFDRPNEQYF. CDR3 DNA: TGCGCCAGCTTCGACAGGCCCAACGAGCAGTACTTC.

The CDR3 region is CASSQEGLAYTGELFF. CDR3 nucleotides: TGTGCCAGCAGCCAAGAGGGACTAGCCTACACCGGGGAGCTGTTTTTT. The chain links TRBV4-2 to TRBJ2-2, with TRBD2 matching over 9 bases. The length of the CDR3 is 16 residues. Losses at the gene ends were 0 bases for V and 3 bases for J; bases not matched to a gene: 2. Per the germline V gene, CDR1 is LGHNA and CDR2 is YNFKEQ.

The gene calls are TRBV7-6 and TRBJ1-6; D call uncertain. The V gene lost 0 bases and the J gene lost 7 bases, with 10 bases spanning the gap. Germline V lookup: CDR1 SGHVS, CDR2 FNYEAQ. The CDR3 runs 15 residues. CDR3 in amino acids: CASSLASGVNSPLHF. The CDR3, as DNA: TGTGCCAGCAGCTTAGCATCTGGGGTAAATTCACCCCTCCACTTT. Variable domain in full (rest from reference TRBV7-6 and TRBJ1-6): GAGVSQSPRYKVTKRGQDVALRCDPISGHVSLYWYRQALGQGPEFLTYFNYEAQQDKSGLPNDRFSAERPEGSISTLTIQRTEQRDSAMYRCASSLASGVNSPLHFGNGTRLTVT.

The chain combines TRBV4-2 with TRBJ2-2; the D is unclear. The V gene lost 3 bases and the J gene lost 1 base, with 6 bases spanning the gap. Germline CDR1 reads LGHNA; CDR2 reads YNFKEQ. The CDR3 sequence is 14 residues long. The CDR3 DNA is TGTGCCAGCAGCCACGGTAGGAACACCGGGGAGCTGTTTTTT. This encodes CASSHGRNTGELFF.

The chain links TRBV28 to TRBJ1-4; 9 bases map to TRBD1. The germline gives CDR1 MDHEN, CDR2 SYDVKM. V dropped 3 bases and J dropped 7; count of bases not matched to a gene: 9. CDR3 size: 16 residues. Here the CDR3 reads CASSFPGTGLGEKLFF. CDR3 nucleotides: TGTGCCAGCAGTTTCCCGGGGACAGGGTTGGGTGAAAAACTGTTTTTT.

The chain combines TRBV25-1 with TRBJ2-3; D is undetermined. Germline CDR1 and CDR2: MGHDK and SYGVNS. V lost 2 bases and J 6 bases, leaving 12 bases between the germline ends. The CDR3 contains 14 residues. The CDR3 region has the DNA TGTGCCAGCAGTGAAAGTTCGGTGTCGGATACGCAGTATTTT. It specifies CASSESSVSDTQYF.

This clonotype was seen more than once but under ten times. CDR3 bases: TGTGCCAGCAGCCCCTGGGGCGGACTTCAAGAGACCCAGTACTTC. This codes for CASSPWGGLQETQYF. V and J are TRBV7-8 and TRBJ2-5, with D tentatively TRBD1 or TRBD2 (5 bases each). Per the germline V gene, CDR1 is SGHVS and CDR2 is FQNEAQ. The CDR3 covers 15 residues. V was clipped by 5 bases and J by 2 bases, with 15 bases between them.

The rearrangement links TRBV7-9 to TRBJ2-7; 7 bases agree with TRBD1. The J segment lost 5 bases and the V segment lost 4 bases, leaving 20 bases of the junction unmatched. Germline V gives CDR1 SEHNR, CDR2 FQNEAQ (reference sequence). The length of the CDR3 is 18 residues. CDR3 protein: CASSSPRRDRVGGHEQYF. The CDR3 DNA reads as TGTGCCAGCAGCTCCCCCCGACGCGACAGGGTAGGTGGGCACGAGCAGTACTTC.

The chain couples TRBV12-3 or TRBV12-4 to TRBJ2-7, with D hard to call. CDR3 length equals 13 residues. Trimming took off 5 bases at V and 2 bases at J, with 10 bases between the two ends. CDR3 nucleotide sequence: TGTGCCAGCAGTCCTGGAGAGGCCTACGAGCAGTACTTC. Translating it yields CASSPGEAYEQYF.

The V gene is TRBV3-1, the J gene TRBJ1-1; no clear D gene. Trimming pared 3 bases from V and 1 base from J, leaving 6 bases between. This CDR3 is 13 amino acids long. Germline CDR1 LGHDT, CDR2 YNNKEL (reference sequence). The CDR3 reads CASSHITNTEAFF. The CDR3 coding sequence is TGTGCCAGCAGCCACATAACGAACACTGAAGCTTTCTTT.

This clonotype was seen only a few times. The chain carries TRBV12-3 or TRBV12-4 and TRBJ2-7; TRBD1 matches at 10 bases. The CDR3 contains 17 residues. V was clipped by 6 bases and J by 0 bases; unmatched bases: 11. The CDR3 nucleotides are TGTGCCAGCAGCTCGACAGGGGGCTCAACATACTCCTACGAGCAGTACTTC. Translated: CASSSTGGSTYSYEQYF.

This clonotype appeared a few times. V usage is TRBV7-9 and J usage is TRBJ2-2; D uncertain. V lost 5 bases and J 6 bases, leaving 10 bases between the germline ends. The germline V gene encodes CDR1 SEHNR and CDR2 FQNEAQ (reference sequence). The CDR3 runs to 13 residues. This CDR3 is CASSPASPGELFF. The CDR3 region has the DNA TGTGCCAGCAGCCCAGCGTCTCCCGGGGAGCTGTTTTTT.